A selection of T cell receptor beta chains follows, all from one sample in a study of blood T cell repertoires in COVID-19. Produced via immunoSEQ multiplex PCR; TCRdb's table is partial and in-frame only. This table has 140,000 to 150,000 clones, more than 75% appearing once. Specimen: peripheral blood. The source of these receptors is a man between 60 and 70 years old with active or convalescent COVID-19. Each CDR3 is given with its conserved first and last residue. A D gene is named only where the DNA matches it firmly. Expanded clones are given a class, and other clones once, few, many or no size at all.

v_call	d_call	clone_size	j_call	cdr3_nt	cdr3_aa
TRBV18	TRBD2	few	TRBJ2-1	TGTGCCAGCTCACCGGGGGGGGAGCCCTACAATGAGCAGTTCTTC	CASSPGGEPYNEQFF
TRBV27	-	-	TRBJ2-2	TGTGCCAGCAGCCCCGCAGGGGACCACGACCGGGAGCTGTTTTTT	CASSPAGDHDRELFF
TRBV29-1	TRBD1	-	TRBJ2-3	TGCAGCGTGGGCACCGGACAGGTCCACACAGATACGCAGTATTTT	CSVGTGQVHTDTQYF
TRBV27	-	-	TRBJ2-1	TGTGCCAGCAGTCCGGGGGTCTCCTACAATGAGCAGTTCTTC	CASSPGVSYNEQFF
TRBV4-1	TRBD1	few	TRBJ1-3	TGCGCCAGCAGCCAAACAGGGGGCAAAATCTCTGGAAACACCATATATTTT	CASSQTGGKISGNTIYF
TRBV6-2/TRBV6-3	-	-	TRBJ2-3	TGTGCCAGCAGTTACTCGACATCCGATACGCAGTATTTT	CASSYSTSDTQYF
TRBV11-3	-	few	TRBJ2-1	TGTGCCAGCAGCTTAGAGGCTTACAATGAGCAGTTCTTC	CASSLEAYNEQFF
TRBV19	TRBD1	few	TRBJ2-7	TGTGCCAGTAGTACCGGCGGACAGGGCCGCTACGAGCAGTACTTC	CASSTGGQGRYEQYF
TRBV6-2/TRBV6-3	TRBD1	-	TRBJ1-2	TGTGCCAGCAGTTACGCAAGGGACAGGGCCTATGGCTACACCTTC	CASSYARDRAYGYTF
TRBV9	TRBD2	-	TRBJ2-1	TGTGCCAGCAGCGCCTCAAGCGGGGGCAGCTCCTACAATGAGCAGTTCTTC	CASSASSGGSSYNEQFF
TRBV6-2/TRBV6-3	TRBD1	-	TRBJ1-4	TGTGCCAGCGGCCGGGACAGGGGGTCTACGGCTAATGAAAAACTGTTTTTT	CASGRDRGSTANEKLFF
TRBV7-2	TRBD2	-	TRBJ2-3	TGTGCCAGCAGCTTAGCGCAGGGACTAGGCACAGATACGCAGTATTTT	CASSLAQGLGTDTQYF
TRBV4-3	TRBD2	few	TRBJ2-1	TGCGCCAGCAGCCAGCCCACTAGCGGGGGACCCCATATCTCCTACAATGAGCAGTTCTTC	CASSQPTSGGPHISYNEQFF
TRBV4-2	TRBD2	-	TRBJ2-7	TGTGCCAGCAGCCAAGTGAGGCTAGCGGGAGGGGAGAGCTCCTACGAGCAGTACTTC	CASSQVRLAGGESSYEQYF
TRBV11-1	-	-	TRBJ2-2	TGTGCCAGTAAGACAGATTCGAACACCGGGGAGCTGTTTTTT	CASKTDSNTGELFF
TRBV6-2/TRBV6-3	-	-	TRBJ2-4	TGTGCCAGCAGCCACAGGGAAGGGCCTTTGGACATTCAGTACTTC	CASSHREGPLDIQYF
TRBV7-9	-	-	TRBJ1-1	TGTGCCAGCAGCTTCGGGACACGGAACACTGAAGCTTTCTTT	CASSFGTRNTEAFF
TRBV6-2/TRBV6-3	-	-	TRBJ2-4	TGTGCCAGCAGTTACTCGCGGAACAAAAACATTCAGTACTTC	CASSYSRNKNIQYF
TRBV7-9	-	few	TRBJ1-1	TGTGCCAGCAGCTCAGGGTGGGTTTCCACTGAAGCTTTCTTT	CASSSGWVSTEAFF
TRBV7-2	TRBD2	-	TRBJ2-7	TGTGCCAGCACCTTCGGGGGGACTAGCTCCGAGCAGTACTTC	CASTFGGTSSEQYF
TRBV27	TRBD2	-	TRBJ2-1	TGTGCCAGCAGTTTACTCTCTGGACTAGCGGGGTACAATGAGCAGTTCTTC	CASSLLSGLAGYNEQFF
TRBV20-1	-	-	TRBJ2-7	TGCAGTGCTAGTGGCGGGGCTCTCTACGAGCAGTACTTC	CSASGGALYEQYF
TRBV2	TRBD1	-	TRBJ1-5	TGTGCCAGCAGCCCACAGGGGGCAGATCAGCCCCAGCATTTT	CASSPQGADQPQHF
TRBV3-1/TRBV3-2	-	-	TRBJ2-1	TGTGCCAGCAGTTGGGCAGGGGATAGGAATGAGCAGTTCTTC	CASSWAGDRNEQFF
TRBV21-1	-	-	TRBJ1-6	TGTGCCAGCGGTGAGGACAGATTCGTTAGCTCCTATAATTCACCCCTCCACTTT	CASGEDRFVSSYNSPLHF
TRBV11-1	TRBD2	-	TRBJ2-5	TGTGCCAGCAGCCTATGGACTAGCGGAGAAAAGACCCAGTACTTC	CASSLWTSGEKTQYF
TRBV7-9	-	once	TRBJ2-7	TGTGCCAGCACGGACACCTACGAGCAGTACTTC	CASTDTYEQYF
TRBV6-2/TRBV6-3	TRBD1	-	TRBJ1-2	TGTGCCAGCAGTTCGGACAGGGACCGGGGCTACACCTTC	CASSSDRDRGYTF
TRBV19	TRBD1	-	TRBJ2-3	TGTGCCAGCTCCGACAGGGCAAGCACAGATACGCAGTATTTT	CASSDRASTDTQYF
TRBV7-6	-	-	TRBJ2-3	TGTGCCAGCAGCTCCCGGCGGGCTACAGATACGCAGTATTTT	CASSSRRATDTQYF